What follows is one TCR beta chain and its context. The antigen remains unidentified. Sequencing was performed with immunoSEQ multiplex PCR; in TCRdb, only in-frame clones are kept and a portion is missing. The sample consists of hundreds of thousands of clones, approximately 96% of them appearing once. Naive CD8 cells comprised CD45RO-negative, CCR7-positively selected cells, excluding terminally differentiated effector memory CD45RA+ cells. Germline CDR1 is GTSNPN and CDR2 is SVGIG (reference sequence). V was pared by 0 bases and J by 7 bases, with 0 bases of the junction left unmatched. The CDR3 sequence is 11 residues long. These data are taken from a study of shared clonotypes between healthy human individuals. As for the study in general: Three plates each covered CD4 naive and memory; CD8 naive two, CD8 memory one. Study-wide results and limits: Approximately 5% was the fraction of naive CD4 clonotypes found shared across a few donors. Relative to their counterparts shared across all four donors, non-shared clonotypes exhibited diminished generation probabilities.

V gene TRBV30 combines with J gene TRBJ2-7; TRBD1 matches at 7 bases. The receptor was derived from a woman under 40 in good health. The sequencing input was naive CD8+ T cells sorted from blood. The CDR3 sequence is CAWSVQGEQYF. The CDR3 region has the DNA TGTGCCTGGAGTGTACAGGGGGAGCAGTACTTC.